This T cell receptor beta chain is drawn from a study of T cells after yellow fever vaccination. Background on the study: For low cell numbers, libraries were made with SMART-Seq v4 Ultra Low Input.

Germline lookup yields CDR1 SGHAT and CDR2 FQNNGV. Trimming left V 2 bases short and J 5 bases short, with 15 bases between. The CDR3 spans 15 residues. This clonotype was detected only a few times. A single record per CDR3 protein comes from TCRdb applying MiXCR to the 5' RACE reads. This sample has just under 600,000 distinct CDR3 sequences, with roughly 13% found just once. Sequencing used PBMCs, obtained on the day of the yellow fever booster vaccination. The rearrangement joins TRBV11-2 to TRBJ2-5; D is uncertain. The sequence was collected from a man aged 25 to 45 who received the YFV17D yellow fever vaccine. The CDR3 DNA follows: TGTGCCAGCAGCTTATCGGCCGGCTTAAGGGAGACCCAGTACTTC. Translating it yields CASSLSAGLRETQYF.